The 20 T cell receptor beta chains below come from one sample, sequenced in a study of CD8+CD57+ T cells in acquired aplastic anemia. The TCR beta profiling, which covered VDJ combination and CDR3 sequence, was carried out using genomic DNA as the template. Each CDR3 protein gets one entry after TCRdb re-called the reads with MiXCR. The sample holds 400,000 to 450,000 distinct CDR3 sequences; just under 70% are singletons and the top ten take more than 3.5%. Sequencing input: sorted CD4+, CD8+, or CD8+CD57+ T cells (not recorded which) from PBMCs. The source of these receptors is a human donor in good health, serving as a control.

The chain combines TRBV7-2 with TRBJ2-7; D is unclear. The CDR3 spans 13 residues. Germline CDR1 SGHTA, CDR2 FQGNSA. The CDR3 region is CASSSVGSPHHFV. The DNA for the CDR3 is TGTGCCAGCAGCTCCGTGGGCTCGCCCCACCACTTTGTC.

The chain recombines TRBV9 with TRBJ1-6, with unresolved D. Germline CDR1 is SGDLS and CDR2 is YYNGEE. The ends were cut back, 5 bases at V and 10 bases at J, with 10 bases in the middle. The CDR3 is 12 residues long. The CDR3 sequence is CASSRGRSPLHF. CDR3 sequence (DNA): TGTGCCAGCAGTCGCGGCAGGTCACCCCTCCACTTT.

This clonotype was recorded once. The genes are TRBV7-9 and TRBJ2-5, with a possible D match to TRBD1 (5 bases). V lost 5 bases and J 5 bases, leaving 27 bases between the germline ends. Germline V gene sequence: CDR1 SEHNR, CDR2 FQNEAQ (reference sequence). The CDR3 spans 18 residues. This CDR3 is CASSITVGPPVYRETQYF. As DNA, the CDR3 is TGTGCCAGCAGCATCACAGTGGGGCCCCCCGTCTACCGTGAGACCCAGTACTTC.

V usage is TRBV7-2 and J usage is TRBJ1-4, with 7 positions matching TRBD1. The CDR3 is 15 residues long. Per the germline V gene, CDR1 is SGHTA and CDR2 is FQGNSA. The J segment lost 14 bases and the V segment lost 5 bases, leaving 17 bases of the junction unmatched. This CDR3 is CASSPTGTANESLFF. CDR3 sequence (DNA): TGTGCCAGCAGCCCGACCGGGACAGCTAATGAAAGCCTGTTTTTT. Combining the CDR3 with reference TRBV7-2 and TRBJ1-4 gives the whole variable domain GAGVSQSPSNKVTEKGKDVELRCDPISGHTALYWYRQSLGQGLEFLIYFQGNSAPDKSGLPSDRFSAERTGGSVSTLTIQRTQQEDSAVYLCASSPTGTANESLFFGSGTQLSVL.

This clonotype was recorded many times. The chain recombines TRBV19 with TRBJ1-5, with D possibly TRBD1 on 6 matching bases. This CDR3 has 19 residues. The germline V and J ends were trimmed by 1 base and 3 bases, with 22 bases remaining between them. Germline V lookup: CDR1 LNHDA, CDR2 SQIVND (reference sequence). DNA for the CDR3: TGTGCCAGTAGTATAGGGGGGGAGGACAGTTTGATTACCAATCAGCCCCAGCATTTT. Protein product: CASSIGGEDSLITNQPQHF.

This chain uses TRBV5-1 with TRBJ1-1, with D possibly being TRBD1 (5 bases). Germline CDR1 SGHRS, CDR2 YFSETQ. The CDR3 is 12 residues long. Between the trimmed V and J ends, which lost 4 bases and 7 bases, there was a span of 11 bases. Here the CDR3 DNA reads TGCGCCAGCAGCCATAGGGACGGTGAAGCTTTCTTT. Its protein is CASSHRDGEAFF.

This clonotype was found once. The conserved phenylalanine or tryptophan normally closing the CDR3 is absent here, so this likely arose from a read error. The DNA is omitted, as the CDR3 cannot be located on it reliably, and the CDR3 follows TCRdb's listing. The chain uses TRBV19 and TRBJ2-1; the table calls TRBD1, which could not be checked here. The CDR3 length equals 16 residues, ends included. Per germline, CDR1 LNHDA and CDR2 SQIVND (reference sequence). The CDR3: CASRMGTGGAPTGDAV.

DNA of the CDR3: TGTGCCAGCAGCACCCAGACGAGCACACATTCACCCCTCCACTTT. Its translation: CASSTQTSTHSPLHF. The chain recombines TRBV7-3 with TRBJ1-6; D is uncertain. The CDR3 loop spans 15 amino acids. Germline V lookup: CDR1 SGHTA, CDR2 FQGTGA. The V gene lost 5 bases and the J gene lost 8 bases, with 16 bases spanning the gap.

In nucleotides, the CDR3 is TGTGCCAGCAGTATGACTATCAATCAGCCCCAGCATTTT. It specifies CASSMTINQPQHF. The chain carries TRBV12-3 or TRBV12-4 and TRBJ1-5; no clear D gene. V shed 5 bases and J shed 3 bases, with 8 bases lying between them. CDR3 length equals 13 residues.

This clonotype has more than one count but fewer than ten. The rearrangement joins TRBV7-2 to TRBJ1-6, with TRBD1 matching over 7 bases. Germline V lookup: CDR1 SGHTA, CDR2 FQGNSA. This CDR3 has 17 amino acids. Unmatched junction bases numbered 15, after V lost 5 bases and J lost 8 bases. CDR3 protein: CASSIRGSAYMDSPLHF. In nucleotides, the CDR3 is TGTGCCAGCAGCATCAGGGGGAGCGCGTACATGGATTCACCCCTCCACTTT.

In its sample, this clonotype was seen many times. The chain joins TRBV6-5 to TRBJ1-1; tentative D call: TRBD1 (5 bases). V was clipped by 2 bases and J by 5 bases, with 9 bases between them. CDR1 is MNHEY, CDR2 SVGAGI, per germline. This CDR3 contains 13 residues. In nucleotides, the CDR3 is TGTGCCAGCAGTTACGGGGCGAGGACTGAAGCTTTCTTT. It specifies CASSYGARTEAFF.

Only one count was recorded for this clonotype. Because it lacks the conserved phenylalanine or tryptophan at the end, this CDR3 is likely a read error. It is unclear where the CDR3 begins or ends on the DNA, so no DNA is shown, and the CDR3 is as TCRdb lists it. V is TRBV10-3 and J is TRBJ2-5; TRBD1, the D gene given by the table, was not confirmed from the DNA. Germline CDR1 is ENHRY and CDR2 is SYGVKD. The CDR3 length is 15 residues, termini included. The CDR3 loop is CAISFTQDQPEHFYD.

Of note for this clonotype: Sequence at one end of the junction differs from germline and may be a read error. The rearrangement links TRBV7-8 to TRBJ1-5, with no clear D. This CDR3 contains 14 residues. CDR1 SGHVS and CDR2 FQNEAQ come from the germline V gene. The CDR3 is CATSPQVDNQAFFF. The CDR3, as DNA: TGTGCCACCTCACCGCAGGTAGACAATCAGGCCTTCTTTTTT.

Points on this clonotype: One base away lies a much larger clone, so this may be a sequencing read error. The rearrangement uses TRBV30 and TRBJ1-1, with D perhaps TRBD1 (6 bases). Germline V gene data show CDR1 as GTSNPN and CDR2 as SVGIG (reference sequence). V was shortened by 5 bases and J by 2 bases, with 12 bases between the two germline ends. The CDR3 loop spans 13 amino acids. CDR3 amino acids: CAWGRRGNTEAFF. For the CDR3, the DNA is TGTGCCTGGGGTCGCAGGGGAAACACTGAAGCTTTCTTT.

The chain employs TRBV15 and TRBJ2-5; tentative D call: TRBD2 (6 bases). The J call may be incorrect, as the DNA end agrees better with TRBJ2-7. This CDR3 is 14 amino acids long. The germline CDR1 and CDR2 sequences are LNHNV and YYDKDF (reference sequence). CDR3 sequence: CATSRAGLLGEQYF. DNA of the CDR3: TGTGCCACCAGCAGAGCGGGACTCCTCGGCGAGCAGTACTTC.

In its sample, this clonotype was seen many times. The chain employs TRBV9 and TRBJ2-2; TRBD1 matches at 7 bases. This CDR3 is 17 amino acids long. V trimming: 4 bases; J trimming: 4 bases; junction bases outside the gene matches: 13. The germline V gene has CDR1 SGDLS and CDR2 YYNGEE. In DNA, the CDR3 is TGTGCCAGCAGCCCAACGTCCGGGACAGTCATCACCGGGGAGCTGTTTTTT. This translates into CASSPTSGTVITGELFF. The whole variable domain, filled in from reference TRBV9 and TRBJ2-2, reads DSGVTQTPKHLITATGQRVTLRCSPRSGDLSVYWYQQSLDQGLQFLIQYYNGEERAKGNILERFSAQQFPDLHSELNLSSLELGDSALYFCASSPTSGTVITGELFFGEGSRLTVL.

About this clonotype itself: This CDR3 fails to terminate in the conserved phenylalanine or tryptophan, so it likely reflects a read error. The DNA is omitted, as the CDR3 cannot be located on it reliably, and the CDR3 follows TCRdb's listing. The chain employs TRBV7-3 and TRBJ1-4; no check of the table's D call, TRBD1, against the DNA was made. The CDR3 spans 10 amino acids, including both terminal residues. Germline V gene data show CDR1 as SGHTA and CDR2 as FQGTGA. The CDR3 here is CASSLRPGRS.

The sample holds many counts of this clonotype. The chain uses TRBV19 and TRBJ1-1, with TRBD1 as a possible D gene (6 bases). V gave up 6 bases and J gave up 2 bases, with 16 bases separating them. Germline values: CDR1 LNHDA, CDR2 SQIVND (reference sequence). The CDR3 extends over 15 amino acids. CDR3 sequence reads: CASRMDWDINTEAFF. For the CDR3, the DNA is TGTGCCAGTAGGATGGACTGGGACATAAACACTGAAGCTTTCTTT.

The sample holds many counts of this clonotype. This rearrangement joins TRBV24-1 to TRBJ1-2; D uncertain. With 9 bases removed from V and 4 bases from J, the gap between germline ends came to 8 bases. Germline CDR1 and CDR2: KGHDR and SFDVKD. CDR3 length equals 11 residues. The CDR3 reads CATEGLYGYTF. CDR3 nucleotide sequence: TGTGCCACCGAGGGCCTCTATGGCTACACCTTC.

J is TRBJ1-2 and V is TRBV5-1, with D perhaps matching TRBD1 (5 bases). Germline V gene sequence: CDR1 SGHRS, CDR2 YFSETQ. V was trimmed by 0 bases and J by 4 bases, leaving 22 bases between them. The length of the CDR3 is 18 residues. In DNA, the CDR3 is TGCGCCAGCAGCTTGGAAGGGGAACTTGGCACCCCCCTCTATGGCTACACCTTC. It yields the protein CASSLEGELGTPLYGYTF.